This T cell receptor beta chain was identified during a study of human T cells and chemical hapten exposure. At the level of the study: Weekly scalp doses of diphenylcyclopropenone were given to patients during the roughly 25-week study. DPC at 0.01% went onto the upper back in patch tests, read at 6 days. Notes on the study in general: PT1 expanded TCR counts and patch test score correlated positively.

Turning to this clonotype: The antigen is unknown.

Using its own MiXCR run on the RACE reads, TCRdb lists one record per CDR3 protein. Of about 52,000 distinct CDR3 sequences in the sample, roughly 9% are singletons; the top ten hold 8.5% to 10%. V dropped 2 bases and J dropped 4 bases, with 8 bases sitting between them. CDR1 is SNHLY and CDR2 is FYNNEI in the germline V gene. The CDR3 has 13 amino acids. The sample's time point: pre-sensitization, week 0. Treatment reported: therapeutic diphenylcyclopropenone sensitization with weekly scalp DPC. Extraction of total RNA was performed on unfractionated whole blood. Those who donated were patients with alopecia, 18 to 70 years of age, and suitable for DPC.

The V gene is TRBV2, the J gene TRBJ2-5; D remains ambiguous. This sample comprised whole blood, obtained in connection with sensitization to the hapten diphenylcyclopropenone (DPC). The sequence came from a woman aged 25 to 39 with alopecia areata. Some clones in this sample may be carry-over from other donors' samples. CDR3 protein: CASSEHRRETQYF. CDR3 DNA: TGTGCCAGCAGTGAACATAGGAGAGAGACCCAGTACTTC. Full variable domain (rest looked up from reference TRBV2 and TRBJ2-5): EPEVTQTPSHQVTQMGQEVILRCVPISNHLYFYWYRQILGQKVEFLVSFYNNEISEKSEIFDDQFSVERPDGSNFTLKIRSTKLEDSAMYFCASSEHRRETQYFGPGTRLLVL.